These 18 T cell receptor beta chains originate from one sample sequenced in a study of blood T cell repertoires in COVID-19. Sequencing used immunoSEQ multiplex PCR; TCRdb keeps in-frame clones, though not all of them. Altogether just over 150,000 clones are present, over 75% being singletons, with the ten largest covering about 6.3%. Sequencing was performed on PBMCs or T cells enriched from blood (not recorded which). These receptors originate from a woman aged 50 to 65 who had recovered from COVID-19.

This clone was detected once. The rearrangement joins TRBV7-2 to TRBJ2-7; possible D gene TRBD1, 6 bases. Germline CDR1 and CDR2: SGHTA and FQGNSA. The CDR3 has 13 amino acids. The V end lost 2 bases, the J end lost 4 bases, and 9 bases lay between the germline ends. This chain's CDR3 is CASSLQGWYEQYF. CDR3 DNA: TGTGCCAGCAGCTTACAGGGGTGGTACGAGCAGTACTTC.

V gene TRBV5-6 combines with J gene TRBJ1-2; possibly TRBD1 for D (5 bases). The germline CDR1 and CDR2 sequences are SGHDT and YYEEEE. Deletions cut 5 bases from V and 3 bases from J, with 11 bases between. CDR3 length: 13 amino acids. The CDR3 loop is CASRYGQDYGYTF. The CDR3 DNA is TGTGCCAGCAGGTATGGACAAGACTATGGCTACACCTTC.

V usage is TRBV7-2 and J usage is TRBJ2-7, with 8 bases matching TRBD1. The CDR3 is 12 residues long. CDR1 and CDR2 (germline): SGHTA, FQGNSA. J lost 6 bases, V lost 6 bases, and 4 bases had no gene match. The chain's CDR3 is CASRKTGVEQYF. The CDR3 DNA follows: TGTGCCAGCAGGAAGACAGGGGTCGAGCAGTACTTC.

This clone was seen only a few times. V and J are TRBV5-4 and TRBJ1-2; D is perhaps TRBD1 (6 bases). With 1 base removed from V and 5 bases from J, the gap between germline ends came to 18 bases. Germline-derived CDR1 and CDR2 are SGHNT and YYREEE (reference sequence). This CDR3 spans 16 amino acids. CDR3: CASSLLGLQGTYGYTF. In DNA form, the CDR3 reads TGTGCCAGCAGCTTGCTAGGTCTACAGGGAACTTATGGCTACACCTTC.

The V and J genes are TRBV7-3 and TRBJ1-1; D is unclear. Germline lookup yields CDR1 SGHTA and CDR2 FQGTGA. V lost 2 bases and J lost 1, with 17 bases in between. The length of the CDR3 is 17 residues. This CDR3 reads CASSLEASPLQNTEAFF. The CDR3 DNA reads TGTGCCAGCAGCTTAGAGGCAAGCCCCCTACAGAACACTGAAGCTTTCTTT.

This chain joins TRBV5-4 and TRBJ2-3; TRBD2 matches at 10 bases. V gave up 3 bases and J gave up 2 bases; unmatched junction bases: 3. Germline assignment: CDR1 SGHNT and CDR2 YYREEE (reference sequence). This CDR3 has 15 residues. Written as DNA, the CDR3 is TGTGCCAGCAGCTCCAGCGGGGGGGCCACAGATACGCAGTATTTT. The encoded protein is CASSSSGGATDTQYF.

This clone was seen a few times. The chain joins TRBV7-2 to TRBJ1-6, with D possibly matching TRBD1 (6 bases). V was trimmed by 5 bases and J by 14 bases, leaving 25 bases between them. Germline V CDR1 and CDR2: SGHTA, FQGNSA. This CDR3 region has 16 residues. The CDR3 sequence is CASSPWEGGRFKALHF. In nucleotides, the CDR3 is TGTGCCAGCAGCCCCTGGGAGGGGGGCCGATTTAAGGCCCTCCACTTT.

The rearrangement links TRBV7-2 to TRBJ2-7, with TRBD2 as a possible D gene (5 bases). The CDR3 length is 14 residues. Germline CDR1 and CDR2: SGHTA and FQGNSA. Trimming pared 3 bases from V and 1 base from J, leaving 10 bases between. The DNA of the CDR3 is TGTGCCAGCAGCTTCGAAGAGGGTTCCTACGAGCAGTACTTC. This gives the protein CASSFEEGSYEQYF. Based on the CDR3 plus reference TRBV7-2 and TRBJ2-7, the full variable domain is GAGVSQSPSNKVTEKGKDVELRCDPISGHTALYWYRQSLGQGLEFLIYFQGNSAPDKSGLPSDRFSAERTGGSVSTLTIQRTQQEDSAVYLCASSFEEGSYEQYFGPGTRLTVT.

The chain links TRBV7-9 to TRBJ1-1; D gene ambiguous. The germline CDR1 and CDR2 sequences are SEHNR and FQNEAQ (reference sequence). Trimming left V 1 base short and J 1 base short, with 10 bases between. The CDR3 totals 15 residues. The CDR3 is CASSLGGSRNTEAFF. CDR3 coding DNA: TGTGCCAGCAGCTTAGGCGGATCTAGGAACACTGAAGCTTTCTTT.

The chain has TRBV7-2 and TRBJ1-5; no firm D call. The germline V gene encodes CDR1 SGHTA and CDR2 FQGNSA. V lost 2 bases, J lost 4 bases, and 12 bases lay in between. This CDR3 spans 15 amino acids. CDR3 sequence (DNA): TGTGCCAGCAGCTTAACGGTGCCAGGTAATCAGCCCCAGCATTTT. Translation gives CASSLTVPGNQPQHF.

In regard to this clone: This sample also contains other DNA sequences that code for the same CDR3. The chain employs TRBV7-2 and TRBJ2-3, with TRBD2 as a possible D gene (6 bases). The CDR3 contains 13 residues. The germline V gene encodes CDR1 SGHTA and CDR2 FQGNSA. Trimming cost V 0 bases and J 5 bases, with 6 bases left between them. The CDR3 coding sequence is TGTGCCAGCAGCTTAGCGGGAGGAGATACGCAGTATTTT. Translation: CASSLAGGDTQYF.

V usage is TRBV9 and J usage is TRBJ1-1; no clear D. Trimming left V 5 bases short and J 5 bases short, with 16 bases between. Germline assignment: CDR1 SGDLS and CDR2 YYNGEE. The CDR3 runs to 14 residues. The DNA of the CDR3 is TGTGCCAGCAGTCCGGGAGGATTTAAAACTGAAGCTTTCTTT. It encodes CASSPGGFKTEAFF.

This chain joins TRBV6-5 and TRBJ1-1; 7 positions agree with TRBD1. This CDR3 spans 15 amino acids. V lost 2 bases to trimming and J lost 0 bases; unmatched junction nucleotides: 3. Germline V CDR1 and CDR2: MNHEY, SVGAGI. CDR3 protein: CASSYDRVMNTEAFF. DNA of the CDR3: TGTGCCAGCAGTTACGACAGGGTCATGAACACTGAAGCTTTCTTT.

V is TRBV6-4 and J is TRBJ1-2, with 9 bases identical to TRBD1. The CDR3 loop spans 13 amino acids. V was pared by 3 bases and J by 6 bases, with 2 bases of the junction left unmatched. CDR1 MRHNA and CDR2 SNTAGT come from the germline V gene. The CDR3 spells CASSETGGNGYTF. CDR3 DNA: TGTGCCAGCAGTGAGACAGGGGGAAATGGCTACACCTTC.

This chain joins TRBV9 and TRBJ2-2; D possibly corresponds to TRBD2 (5 bases). CDR3 length: 15 residues. Germline-derived CDR1 and CDR2 are SGDLS and YYNGEE. Trimming cost V 0 bases and J 7 bases, with 13 bases left between them. The CDR3 nucleotides read TGTGCCAGCAGCGTAGGTGTCCCGGGGAGCGGGGAGCTGTTTTTT. Protein product: CASSVGVPGSGELFF.

The chain carries TRBV18 and TRBJ2-3; 8 bases map to TRBD2. V shed 3 bases and J 2 bases; nucleotides not matched to a gene: 7. The CDR3 runs to 16 residues. In germline, CDR1 is KGHSH, CDR2 LQKENI. The CDR3 sequence is CASSPQAGAHTDTQYF. CDR3 sequence (DNA): TGTGCCAGCTCACCCCAAGCGGGGGCCCACACAGATACGCAGTATTTT.

This clone was seen just once. The chain recombines TRBV5-5 with TRBJ1-3; 8 bases match TRBD1. CDR3 length: 18 residues. The germline V gene has CDR1 SGHKS and CDR2 YYEKEE (reference sequence). Trimming at V came to 1 base and at J to 0 bases, leaving 9 bases not matched to a gene. In DNA, the CDR3 is TGTGCCAGCAGCTTGTCGGACAGGGCCGCCAACTCTGGAAACACCATATATTTT. It yields the protein CASSLSDRAANSGNTIYF.

The chain is built from TRBV2 and TRBJ1-5; unclear D gene. Trimming removed 7 bases from V and 0 bases from J, with 10 bases in between. The CDR3 is 14 amino acids. CDR1 and CDR2 from the germline V gene are SNHLY and FYNNEI. CDR3 nucleotide sequence: TGTGCCAGCAAGTCGACTCATAGCAATCAGCCCCAGCATTTT. Residues: CASKSTHSNQPQHF. Variable domain in full (rest from reference TRBV2 and TRBJ1-5): EPEVTQTPSHQVTQMGQEVILRCVPISNHLYFYWYRQILGQKVEFLVSFYNNEISEKSEIFDDQFSVERPDGSNFTLKIRSTKLEDSAMYFCASKSTHSNQPQHFGDGTRLSIL.